The 13 T cell receptor beta chains listed next were all sequenced from one sample in a study of blood T cell repertoires in COVID-19. TCRdb's table, derived via immunoSEQ multiplex PCR, lists solely in-frame clones and lacks some. The data hold 150,000 or so clones, with more than 85% observed a single time. Input material: PBMCs or T cells enriched from blood (not recorded which). The source of these receptors is a woman aged 45-65 years who had recovered from COVID-19.

The sample holds one count of this clone. The chain combines TRBV27 with TRBJ1-6; tentatively, D is TRBD1 (5 bases). The CDR3 is 16 residues long. V was cut by 4 bases and J by 0 bases, with 10 bases left in between. Germline V gives CDR1 MNHEY, CDR2 SMNVEV (reference sequence). The CDR3 sequence: CASSSRGFSYNSPLHF. CDR3 DNA sequence: TGTGCCAGCAGTTCCCGGGGGTTCTCCTATAATTCACCCCTCCACTTT.

The chain is built from TRBV4-3 and TRBJ1-2, with D hard to call. The CDR3 has 12 residues. V lost 0 bases and J 8 bases, leaving 7 bases between the germline ends. Per germline, CDR1 LGHNA and CDR2 YSLEER. Written as DNA, the CDR3 is TGCGCCAGCAGCCAAGAAGGGAGGGGCTACACCTTC. This sequence encodes CASSQEGRGYTF.

This chain joins TRBV5-8 and TRBJ1-5; D ambiguous. V lost 3 bases and J lost 0, with 13 bases in between. CDR1 and CDR2 (germline): SGHTS, YDEGEE. The CDR3 totals 16 residues. CDR3: CASSSVPSYSNQPQHF. DNA of the CDR3: TGTGCCAGCAGCTCCGTACCAAGCTATAGCAATCAGCCCCAGCATTTT.

In this sample, this clone turned up once. The chain has TRBV2 and TRBJ1-1; D perhaps matches TRBD1 (6 bases). From germline, CDR1 is SNHLY and CDR2 FYNNEI. The CDR3 is 13 residues long. Trimming removed 11 bases at V and 3 bases at J, with 16 bases between. The DNA for the CDR3 is TGTGCCGGGGCAGGGCAGGGGTACACTGAAGCTTTCTTT. Its translation: CAGAGQGYTEAFF. Complete variable domain (other parts from reference TRBV2 and TRBJ1-1): EPEVTQTPSHQVTQMGQEVILRCVPISNHLYFYWYRQILGQKVEFLVSFYNNEISEKSEIFDDQFSVERPDGSNFTLKIRSTKLEDSAMYFCAGAGQGYTEAFFGQGTRLTVV.

There are a few counts of this clone. The J gene is TRBJ1-2, the V gene TRBV2; D is ambiguous. Germline CDR1 reads SNHLY; CDR2 reads FYNNEI. V lost 6 bases to trimming and J lost 5 bases, with 16 bases between them. The CDR3 spans 14 residues. CDR3 nucleotide sequence: TGTGCCAGCAGCGTAATCGAGGGAAAGTATGGCTACACCTTC. Translated, it gives CASSVIEGKYGYTF.

The J gene is TRBJ1-4, the V gene TRBV19; D possibly corresponds to TRBD1 (5 bases). CDR1 and CDR2 (germline): LNHDA, SQIVND (reference sequence). Trimming took off 9 bases at V and 6 bases at J, with 14 bases between the two ends. The CDR3 has 13 amino acids. The CDR3: CASLARGDEKLFF. For the CDR3, the DNA is TGTGCCAGCCTGGCGCGGGGCGATGAAAAACTGTTTTTT.

The rearrangement joins TRBV1 to TRBJ1-2; TRBD1 is taken as the D call from the table, unchecked against the DNA. TRBV1 is marked as a pseudogene. This CDR3 region has 14 residues. CDR3: CTSAQSGDIRSYTF. The CDR3 nucleotides read TGCACCAGCGCACAAAGTGGGGACATAAGGAGCTACACCTTC.

The chain couples TRBV29-1 to TRBJ1-2; no clear D gene. The germline gives CDR1 SQVTM, CDR2 ANQGSEA. The CDR3 extends over 13 amino acids. Trimming removed 4 bases from V and 0 bases from J, with 9 bases in between. CDR3 sequence (DNA): TGCAGCGTTGTCTCAGCGACTAACTATGGCTACACCTTC. Its protein product is CSVVSATNYGYTF.

J is TRBJ1-2 and V is TRBV3-1 (or the pseudogene TRBV3-2); 7 nucleotides line up with TRBD1. This CDR3 has 14 residues. Germline V gene lookup returns CDR1 LGHDT and CDR2 YNNKEL (reference sequence). The V and J ends lost 1 base and 8 bases, in that order; junction bases with no gene match: 7. The CDR3 spells CASSQVAGGEGYTF. The CDR3 region has the DNA TGTGCCAGCAGCCAAGTCGCAGGGGGAGAGGGCTACACCTTC.

The rearrangement joins TRBV29-1 to TRBJ2-2; D is perhaps TRBD2 (9 bases). The CDR3 consists of 19 residues. Germline V CDR1 and CDR2: SQVTM, ANQGSEA. Trimming shortened V by 5 bases and J by 1 base, and 26 bases separated the two germline ends. CDR3 region: CSVYLTGGASGMNTGELFF. The CDR3 DNA is TGCAGCGTTTACCTTACAGGGGGGGCTAGCGGGATGAACACCGGGGAGCTGTTTTTT.

The chain uses TRBV5-4 and TRBJ2-5; 8 bases align to TRBD1. Germline CDR1 SGHNT, CDR2 YYREEE (reference sequence). V was clipped by 2 bases and J by 2 bases; unmatched bases: 5. The CDR3 has 15 amino acids. CDR3 residues: CASSFGQGLQETQYF. CDR3 nucleotides: TGTGCCAGCAGCTTCGGACAGGGCTTACAAGAGACCCAGTACTTC. The whole variable domain, remainder taken from reference TRBV5-4 and TRBJ2-5, is ETGVTQSPTHLIKTRGQQVTLRCSSQSGHNTVSWYQQALGQGPQFIFQYYREEENGRGNFPPRFSGLQFPNYSSELNVNALELDDSALYLCASSFGQGLQETQYFGPGTRLLVL.

The gene calls are TRBV2 and TRBJ2-3; TRBD2 agrees at 14 bases. The CDR3 length is 19 residues. Per germline, CDR1 SNHLY and CDR2 FYNNEI. V shed 4 bases, J shed 4 bases, and the junction held 13 bases outside the gene matches. CDR3 sequence reads: CASSGGLAGGHHAPDTQYF. DNA of the CDR3: TGTGCCAGCAGTGGTGGACTAGCGGGAGGACACCACGCACCAGATACGCAGTATTTT.

Only a few counts were recorded for this clone. The chain couples TRBV5-4 to TRBJ1-2, with unresolved D. Deletions cut 3 bases from V and 7 bases from J, with 7 bases between. Germline lookup yields CDR1 SGHNT and CDR2 YYREEE (reference sequence). The CDR3 sequence is 11 residues long. Written as DNA, the CDR3 is TGTGCCAGCAGCTCCGGGGTTGGCTACACCTTC. Its protein product is CASSSGVGYTF.